Each of the 26 T cell receptor beta chains below was sequenced from the same sample in a study of beta chain features in type 1 diabetes. No cognate antigen is known for these TCRs. General study points: Among patients with Type 1 diabetes, TCRB CDR3s were moderately but significantly shorter in every one of the four CD4+ subsets.

Isolated RNA was reverse transcribed in full, so expressed TCRB transcripts were sequenced. Generated by immunoSEQ multiplex PCR, the TCRdb table keeps only in-frame clones and is missing some. Of a few hundred thousand clones listed, roughly 20% are singletons. The sequenced sample consisted of naive CD4+ T cells from blood. The receptors originated from a woman aged 40 to 50 with type 1 diabetes.

The chain combines TRBV15 with TRBJ1-2, with D possibly TRBD1 on 5 matching bases. The CDR3 covers 14 residues. In germline, CDR1 is LNHNV, CDR2 YYDKDF (reference sequence). The ends were cut back, 0 bases at V and 7 bases at J, with 12 bases in the middle. CDR3 region: CATSREYQGGGYTF. CDR3 nucleotides: TGTGCCACCAGCAGAGAATACCAGGGTGGTGGCTACACCTTC.

This clone has a handful of counts. This rearrangement joins TRBV9 to TRBJ2-1; 9 bases fit TRBD2. Germline CDR1 is SGDLS and CDR2 is YYNGEE. The CDR3 consists of 16 residues. V shed 1 base and J 7 bases; nucleotides not matched to a gene: 9. The CDR3 DNA is TGTGCCAGCAGCGTACGTAGTAGCGGGAGTATAAATGAGCAGTTCTTC. The encoded protein is CASSVRSSGSINEQFF. Based on the CDR3 plus reference TRBV9 and TRBJ2-1, the full variable domain is DSGVTQTPKHLITATGQRVTLRCSPRSGDLSVYWYQQSLDQGLQFLIQYYNGEERAKGNILERFSAQQFPDLHSELNLSSLELGDSALYFCASSVRSSGSINEQFFGPGTRLTVL.

This clone has only a few counts. The chain links TRBV7-2 to TRBJ2-5, with D unresolved. Trimming left V 1 base short and J 5 bases short, with 8 bases between. The CDR3 is made up of 13 amino acids. CDR1 and CDR2 (germline): SGHTA, FQGNSA. CDR3 nucleotide sequence: TGTGCCAGCAGCTTAGTAGTGTCGGAGACCCAGTACTTC. The encoded protein is CASSLVVSETQYF.

The sample holds a few counts of this clone. CDR3 DNA sequence: TGTGCCAGCAGTCCCGGCGGGGCAGGGGGCACCTACGAGCAGTACTTC. It codes for CASSPGGAGGTYEQYF. The rearrangement uses TRBV5-4 and TRBJ2-7; 8 bases align to TRBD1. From germline, CDR1 is SGHNT and CDR2 YYREEE (reference sequence). V was clipped by 5 bases and J by 2 bases; unmatched bases: 12. The CDR3 sequence is 16 residues long.

This clone was seen a handful of times. V and J are TRBV30 and TRBJ1-5; 9 positions match TRBD1. This CDR3 has 15 amino acids. With 8 bases clipped from V and 1 base from J, the junction kept 9 bases outside the gene matches. Germline CDR1 reads GTSNPN; CDR2 reads SVGIG (reference sequence). The CDR3 DNA reads TGTGCCCTGGACAGGGGCGGCTTCAGCAATCAGCCCCAGCATTTT. It yields the protein CALDRGGFSNQPQHF.

This rearrangement joins TRBV7-2 to TRBJ2-1; 7 bases match TRBD1. Germline loops: CDR1 SGHTA, CDR2 FQGNSA. Trimming at V came to 4 bases and at J to 6 bases, leaving 3 bases not matched to a gene. The CDR3 consists of 13 residues. The CDR3 sequence: CASSSGQVNEQFF. DNA of the CDR3: TGTGCCAGCAGCTCCGGACAGGTCAATGAGCAGTTCTTC.

This clone was observed a few times. This chain joins TRBV7-9 and TRBJ2-5; tentatively, D is TRBD1 (7 bases). V was cut by 5 bases and J by 5 bases, with 12 bases left in between. CDR1 SEHNR and CDR2 FQNEAQ come from the germline V gene (reference sequence). The CDR3 is 13 amino acids. This CDR3 is CASSPTGRETQYF. The CDR3 DNA reads as TGTGCCAGCAGCCCGACAGGGAGGGAGACCCAGTACTTC.

A few counts support this clone. CDR3 bases: TGTGCCAGCAGCTTATCGCGGGTGTCCCCCTACGAGCAGTACTTC. It encodes CASSLSRVSPYEQYF. The chain employs TRBV7-3 and TRBJ2-7; D possibly corresponds to TRBD2 (5 bases). There are 15 residues in the CDR3. Trimming took 2 bases from V and 2 from J, leaving 13 bases between them. Germline loops: CDR1 SGHTA, CDR2 FQGTGA.

This chain uses TRBV27 with TRBJ1-2, with TRBD1 identical over 7 bases. CDR1 and CDR2 from the germline V gene are MNHEY and SMNVEV (reference sequence). CDR3 size: 13 residues. The V gene end was trimmed by 3 bases and the J gene end by 8 bases; junction bases not matched to a gene: 6. Here the CDR3 reads CASSFRDSRGYTF. In DNA form, the CDR3 reads TGTGCCAGCAGTTTTCGGGACAGCCGCGGCTACACCTTC.

The V call is TRBV7-9, the J call TRBJ2-1; D not certain. This CDR3 contains 13 residues. Germline V gene sequence: CDR1 SEHNR, CDR2 FQNEAQ (reference sequence). Trimming removed 4 bases from V and 0 bases from J, with 4 bases in between. CDR3 amino acids: CASSSSSYNEQFF. The CDR3 DNA follows: TGTGCCAGCAGCTCCTCCTCCTACAATGAGCAGTTCTTC.

This clone was counted only a few times. The V and J genes are TRBV30 and TRBJ1-5; no clear D gene. The V end was cut by 0 bases, the J end by 5 bases, with 11 bases between. The CDR3 runs 14 residues. CDR1 GTSNPN and CDR2 SVGIG come from the germline V gene (reference sequence). The DNA of the CDR3 is TGTGCCTGGAGTGTAATGAGGGCCGATCAGCCCCAGCATTTT. Translating it yields CAWSVMRADQPQHF.

This clone has just a few counts. V usage is TRBV4-1 and J usage is TRBJ2-3; TRBD1 is a possible D gene (5 bases). Looked up from germline, CDR1 is MGHRA and CDR2 is YSYEKL. V gave up 6 bases and J gave up 3 bases, with 10 bases separating them. The CDR3 has 13 amino acids. DNA for the CDR3: TGCGCCAGCAGAGACAGCGCAACAGATACGCAGTATTTT. Translating gives CASRDSATDTQYF.

This clone was recorded a few times. The J gene is TRBJ2-5, the V gene TRBV14; TRBD1 matches 8 bases. V trimming: 3 bases; J trimming: 5 bases; junction bases outside the gene matches: 8. The CDR3 sequence is 15 residues long. CDR1 is SGHDN, CDR2 FVKESK, per germline. The CDR3 region is CASSHWTGTHETQYF. In DNA form, the CDR3 reads TGTGCCAGCAGCCATTGGACAGGGACTCACGAGACCCAGTACTTC.

The genes are TRBV2 and TRBJ1-1; no clear D. The CDR3 runs 13 residues. Germline assignment: CDR1 SNHLY and CDR2 FYNNEI. Trimming cost V 6 bases and J 0 bases, with 8 bases left between them. The CDR3 is CASRRELNTEAFF. The CDR3, as DNA: TGTGCCAGCAGGAGGGAGTTGAACACTGAAGCTTTCTTT.

The chain has TRBV18 and TRBJ2-3, with D maybe TRBD2 (5 bases). V was shortened by 3 bases and J by 6 bases, with 13 bases between the two germline ends. In germline, CDR1 is KGHSH, CDR2 LQKENI. The CDR3 runs to 14 residues. The CDR3 region is CASSPWAGSDTQYF. As DNA, the CDR3 is TGTGCCAGCTCACCTTGGGCGGGCTCGGATACGCAGTATTTT.

V gene TRBV10-3 combines with J gene TRBJ2-3, with 8 bases aligning to TRBD1. Germline CDR1 and CDR2: ENHRY and SYGVKD. This CDR3 spans 13 amino acids. The V gene end was trimmed by 6 bases and the J gene end by 6 bases; junction bases not matched to a gene: 5. The CDR3 nucleotides are TGTGCCATCAGGCCGGACAGGGCGGATACGCAGTATTTT. This encodes CAIRPDRADTQYF.

This clone turned up a few times. The chain is built from TRBV29-1 and TRBJ2-5, with D possibly being TRBD1 (6 bases). Germline V gene data show CDR1 as SQVTM and CDR2 as ANQGSEA. This CDR3 spans 14 amino acids. Trimming pared 1 base from V and 4 bases from J, leaving 13 bases between. The CDR3 reads CSVEAHRVRETQYF. CDR3 in DNA: TGCAGCGTTGAAGCACACAGGGTGCGAGAGACCCAGTACTTC. Combining the CDR3 with reference TRBV29-1 and TRBJ2-5 gives the whole variable domain SAVISQKPSRDICQRGTSLTIQCQVDSQVTMMFWYRQQPGQSLTLIATANQGSEATYESGFVIDKFPISRPNLTFSTLTVSNMSPEDSSIYLCSVEAHRVRETQYFGPGTRLLVL.

This clone has a handful of counts. The rearrangement links TRBV5-1 to TRBJ1-2; the D gene is possibly TRBD1 (5 bases). V lost 3 bases, J lost 8 bases, and 11 bases lay in between. The V gene's germline CDR1 is SGHRS and CDR2 YFSETQ. The CDR3 totals 12 residues. The CDR3 region has the DNA TGCGCCAGCAGCTATGGGACTTCCGGCTACACCTTC. Amino acids: CASSYGTSGYTF. The variable domain in full, completed from reference TRBV5-1 and TRBJ1-2, reads KAGVTQTPRYLIKTRGQQVTLSCSPISGHRSVSWYQQTPGQGLQFLFEYFSETQRNKGNFPGRFSGRQFSNSRSEMNVSTLELGDSALYLCASSYGTSGYTFGSGTRLTVV.

V usage is TRBV29-1 and J usage is TRBJ2-5, with a tentative D call TRBD1 (6 bases). Germline assignment: CDR1 SQVTM and CDR2 ANQGSEA. The CDR3 has 13 residues. Trimming cost V 0 bases and J 5 bases, with 10 bases left between them. The CDR3 bases are TGCAGCGTTGAAGACTACAGGGCGGAGACCCAGTACTTC. Translated, it gives CSVEDYRAETQYF.

This clone was seen more than once but under ten times. Here the CDR3 reads CASSLDGTANSPLHF. The CDR3 region has the DNA TGCGCCAGCAGCTTGGATGGGACAGCCAATTCACCCCTCCACTTT. V and J are TRBV5-1 and TRBJ1-6; 7 bases map to TRBD1. This CDR3 has 15 amino acids. V was clipped by 0 bases and J by 7 bases; unmatched bases: 4. CDR1 and CDR2 from the germline V gene are SGHRS and YFSETQ.

This clone was detected only a few times. For the CDR3, the DNA is TGTGCCAGCAGCGTAACGGGACAGGGCGCTTCACCCCTCCACTTT. It is translated as CASSVTGQGASPLHF. The chain joins TRBV9 to TRBJ1-6; 9 nucleotides match TRBD1. Trimming at V came to 1 base and at J to 9 bases, leaving 5 bases not matched to a gene. Germline CDR1 SGDLS, CDR2 YYNGEE. The CDR3 runs to 15 residues.

The V and J genes are TRBV28 and TRBJ2-4; D ambiguous. The CDR3 contains 16 residues. The V and J ends lost 4 bases and 0 bases respectively, with 13 bases between them. The V gene's germline CDR1 is MDHEN and CDR2 SYDVKM. CDR3 residues: CASSYPGPLAKNIQYF. The CDR3 nucleotides are TGTGCCAGCAGTTATCCGGGTCCTCTAGCCAAAAACATTCAGTACTTC.

This clone has only a few counts. This chain links TRBV18 with TRBJ2-3; no reliable D call. V lost 3 bases and J 2 bases, leaving 12 bases between the germline ends. The CDR3 is 15 amino acids. Germline CDR1 KGHSH, CDR2 LQKENI. Written as DNA, the CDR3 is TGTGCCAGCTCACCCCAAGTGGCCTCCACAGATACGCAGTATTTT. Its translation: CASSPQVASTDTQYF.

The chain employs TRBV4-2 and TRBJ2-4; 7 bases are a match to TRBD1. The junction had 2 bases not matched to a gene; V was cut back by 0 bases and J by 9 bases. The CDR3 runs to 13 residues. Germline assignment: CDR1 LGHNA and CDR2 YNFKEQ. The CDR3 DNA is TGTGCCAGCAGCCAAGATGAGGGGGCCATTCAGTACTTC. It yields the protein CASSQDEGAIQYF.

This sequence joins TRBV4-1 and TRBJ1-4; TRBD1 agrees at 7 bases. V lost 1 base to trimming and J lost 3 bases; unmatched junction nucleotides: 8. Germline CDR1 and CDR2: MGHRA and YSYEKL. CDR3 length: 17 residues. This chain's CDR3 is CASSQASGTEPNEKLFF. In nucleotides, the CDR3 is TGCGCCAGCAGCCAAGCGTCCGGGACAGAGCCTAATGAAAAACTGTTTTTT.

The chain carries TRBV7-2 and TRBJ2-2; D perhaps matches TRBD2 (6 bases). Germline values: CDR1 SGHTA, CDR2 FQGNSA. Trimming shortened V by 4 bases and J by 8 bases, and 11 bases separated the two germline ends. The CDR3 is 13 residues long. For the CDR3, the DNA is TGTGCCAGCAGCTCCGAGGAGGGGGGGGAGCTGTTTTTT. Protein sequence: CASSSEEGGELFF.